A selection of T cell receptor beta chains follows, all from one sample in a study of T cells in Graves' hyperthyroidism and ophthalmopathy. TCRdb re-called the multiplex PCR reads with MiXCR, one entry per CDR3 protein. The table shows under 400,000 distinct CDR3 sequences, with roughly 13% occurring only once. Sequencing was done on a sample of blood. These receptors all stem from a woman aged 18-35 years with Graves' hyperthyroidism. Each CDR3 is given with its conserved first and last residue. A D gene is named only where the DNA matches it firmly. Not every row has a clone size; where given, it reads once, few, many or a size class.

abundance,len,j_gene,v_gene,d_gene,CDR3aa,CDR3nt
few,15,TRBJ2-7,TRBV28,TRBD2,CASSPSSGSNYEQYF,TGTGCCAGCAGTCCCTCTAGCGGGAGTAACTACGAGCAGTACTTC
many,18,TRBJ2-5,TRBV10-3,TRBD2,CAISPGPGLAGGRETQYF,TGTGCCATCAGTCCCGGCCCGGGACTAGCGGGGGGTCGCGAGACCCAGTACTTC
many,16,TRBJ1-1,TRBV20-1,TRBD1,CSASRGQVTSSTEAFF,TGCAGTGCTAGCAGGGGACAGGTCACATCGAGCACTGAAGCTTTCTTT
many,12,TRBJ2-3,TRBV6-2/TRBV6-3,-,CASERTPDTQYF,TGTGCCAGCGAAAGGACTCCAGATACGCAGTATTTT
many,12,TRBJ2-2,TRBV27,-,CASSQNTGELFF,TGTGCCAGCAGTCAGAACACCGGGGAGCTGTTTTTT
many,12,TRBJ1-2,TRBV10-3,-,CASRQEADGYTF,TGTGCCTCACGACAGGAGGCGGACGGCTACACCTTC
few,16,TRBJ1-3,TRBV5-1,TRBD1,CASSPAQGASGNTIYF,TGCGCCAGCAGCCCCGCACAGGGGGCCTCTGGAAACACCATATATTTT
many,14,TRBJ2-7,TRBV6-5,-,CASSYWGRGYEQYF,TGTGCCAGCAGTTACTGGGGGCGGGGCTACGAGCAGTACTTC
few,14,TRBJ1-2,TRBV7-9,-,CASSLNGVNYGYTF,TGTGCCAGCAGCTTGAATGGGGTTAACTATGGCTACACCTTC
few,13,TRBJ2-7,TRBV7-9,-,CASSLGGPSEQYF,TGTGCCAGCAGCTTAGGCGGCCCCTCGGAGCAGTACTTC
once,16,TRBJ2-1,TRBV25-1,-,CASSEYGASEYNEQFF,TGTGCCAGCAGTGAATATGGGGCTAGCGAATACAATGAGCAGTTCTTC
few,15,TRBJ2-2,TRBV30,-,CAWSKQGWDTGELFF,TGTGCCTGGAGTAAGCAGGGGTGGGACACCGGGGAGCTGTTTTTT
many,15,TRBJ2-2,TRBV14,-,CASSRPGKGTGELFF,TGTGCCAGCAGCCGGCCGGGAAAGGGTACCGGGGAGCTGTTTTTT
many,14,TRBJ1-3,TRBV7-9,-,CASSPIGSGNTIYF,TGTGCCAGCAGCCCCATTGGGTCTGGAAACACCATATATTTT
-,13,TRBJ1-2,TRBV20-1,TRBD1,CSASVRGHDGYTF,TGCAGTGCTAGTGTCAGGGGGCACGATGGCTACACCTTC
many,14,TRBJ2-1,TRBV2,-,CASNRRTAYNEQFF,TGTGCCAGCAATCGTCGGACGGCGTACAATGAGCAGTTCTTC
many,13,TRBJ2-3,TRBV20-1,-,CSARQENTDTQYF,TGCAGTGCCCGACAGGAAAACACAGATACGCAGTATTTT
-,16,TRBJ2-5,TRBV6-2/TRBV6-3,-,CASSYSKLLVQETQYF,TGTGCCAGCAGTTACTCGAAATTATTGGTCCAAGAGACCCAGTACTTC
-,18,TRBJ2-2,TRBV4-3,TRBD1,CASSQDTRGWFNTGELFF,TGCGCCAGCAGCCAAGATACCAGGGGGTGGTTTAACACCGGGGAGCTGTTTTTT
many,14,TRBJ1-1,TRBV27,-,CASSFMATNTEAFF,TGTGCCAGCAGTTTCATGGCAACGAACACTGAAGCTTTCTTT
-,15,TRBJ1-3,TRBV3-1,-,CASSQDLSDGNTIYF,TGTGCCAGCAGCCAAGATCTCTCAGACGGAAACACCATATATTTT
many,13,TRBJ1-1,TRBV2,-,CASSGRMNTEAFF,TGTGCCAGCAGTGGAAGGATGAACACTGAAGCTTTCTTT
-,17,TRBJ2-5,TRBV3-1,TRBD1,CASSQDLGQGAEETQYF,TGTGCCAGCAGCCAAGATCTAGGACAGGGGGCGGAAGAGACCCAGTACTTC
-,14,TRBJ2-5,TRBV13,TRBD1,CASSIQGYRETQYF,TGTGCCAGCAGCATACAGGGGTACAGGGAGACCCAGTACTTC
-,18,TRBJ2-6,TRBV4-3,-,CASSQSGEGASGANVLTF,TGCGCCAGCAGCCAATCGGGGGAGGGGGCGTCTGGGGCCAACGTCCTGACTTTC
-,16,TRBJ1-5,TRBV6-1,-,CASRERDKYSNQPQHF,TGTGCCAGCAGGGAGAGGGACAAATATAGCAATCAGCCCCAGCATTTT
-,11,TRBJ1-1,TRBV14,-,CASSQGPGAFF,TGTGCCAGTAGCCAGGGGCCTGGAGCTTTCTTT
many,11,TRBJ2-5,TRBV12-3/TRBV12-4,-,CASSFGETQYF,TGTGCCAGCAGCTTCGGGGAGACCCAGTACTTC
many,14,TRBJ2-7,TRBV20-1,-,CSARDGGPPYEQYF,TGCAGTGCTAGAGATGGCGGGCCTCCCTACGAGCAGTACTTC
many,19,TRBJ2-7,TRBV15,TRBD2,CATSTKSSGRFTPTYEQYF,TGTGCCACCAGCACTAAGTCCAGCGGGAGGTTTACCCCCACCTACGAGCAGTACTTC
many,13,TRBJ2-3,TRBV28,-,CASSSERLATQYF,TGTGCCAGCAGTTCCGAAAGACTCGCTACGCAGTATTTT
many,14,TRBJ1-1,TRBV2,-,CASSDTAMNTEAFF,TGTGCCAGCAGTGACACCGCGATGAACACTGAAGCTTTCTTT
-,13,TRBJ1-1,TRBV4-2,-,CASSRKTPPGAFF,TGTGCCAGCAGCCGGAAAACGCCTCCCGGGGCTTTCTTT
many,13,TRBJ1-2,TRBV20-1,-,CSAALDGRWGYTF,TGCAGTGCTGCCCTTGACGGGAGATGGGGCTACACCTTC
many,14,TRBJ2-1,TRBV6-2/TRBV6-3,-,CASSYRSSYNEQFF,TGTGCCAGCAGTTACCGGAGCTCCTACAATGAGCAGTTCTTC
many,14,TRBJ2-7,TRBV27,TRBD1,CASSYTGTGNEQYF,TGTGCCAGCAGTTATACCGGGACAGGGAACGAGCAGTACTTC
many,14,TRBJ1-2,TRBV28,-,CASSLRGESYGYTF,TGTGCCAGCAGTTTACGGGGGGAAAGCTATGGCTACACCTTC
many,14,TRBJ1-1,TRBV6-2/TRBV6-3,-,CASSFTQGSTEAFF,TGTGCCAGCAGTTTCACACAGGGTTCCACTGAAGCTTTCTTT
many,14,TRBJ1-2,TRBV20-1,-,CSARDTGDNYGYTF,TGCAGTGCTAGAGACACCGGTGATAACTATGGCTACACCTTC